The sequence of this TCR beta chain was determined in a study of neurological immune-mediated disorders. V trimming: 2 bases; J trimming: 5 bases; junction bases outside the gene matches: 6. CDR3 size: 15 residues. Germline CDR1 and CDR2: SGHKS and YYEKEE (reference sequence). This clonotype was counted many times. A single record per CDR3 protein comes from TCRdb applying MiXCR to the 5' RACE reads. Of around 70,000 distinct CDR3 sequences listed, less than 5.5% were seen once; the top ten hold less than 7.5%. Sequencing was carried out using PBMCs. The TCR was taken from a man between 18 and 29 years old with multiple sclerosis. The chain links TRBV5-5 to TRBJ2-3; TRBD1 aligns across 9 bases. The CDR3 protein is CASSFHRGRGDTQYF. In DNA, the CDR3 is TGTGCCAGCAGCTTCCACAGGGGGCGCGGAGATACGCAGTATTTT.